This is a list of T cell receptor beta chains from one sample in a study of Ad26.COV2.S vaccination and SARS-CoV-2 variants. Generated by immunoSEQ multiplex PCR, the TCRdb table keeps only in-frame clones and is missing some. Here the sample spans some 350,000 clones, about 90% being singletons. This sample comprised peripheral blood, obtained after recovery from COVID-19. These receptors originate from a human donor who had recovered from COVID-19. Both conserved end residues are part of each CDR3. D genes are given only for firm matches. Expanded clones are given a class, and other clones once, few, many or no size at all.

size: few; J: TRBJ1-3; D: .; V: TRBV7-3; DNA: TGTGCCAGCAGCCCGACACGCTCTGGAAACACCATATATTTT; CDR3: CASSPTRSGNTIYF
size: few; J: TRBJ2-7; D: TRBD2; V: TRBV4-3; DNA: TGCGCCAGCAGCCAAGCGCGGGAGTACGAGCAGTACTTC; CDR3: CASSQAREYEQYF
size: .; J: TRBJ2-1; D: TRBD1; V: TRBV15; DNA: TGTGCCACCAGCAGACTCCGGGGACAGGGGGCCAATGAGCAGTTCTTC; CDR3: CATSRLRGQGANEQFF
size: .; J: TRBJ1-5; D: .; V: TRBV6-6; DNA: TGTGCCAGCAGTTGGGGGATGCGGCAAAATCAGCCCCAGCATTTT; CDR3: CASSWGMRQNQPQHF
size: .; J: TRBJ2-3; D: .; V: TRBV6-5; DNA: TGTGCCAGCAGTTTGGCCGGGACTTTCACAGATACGCAGTATTTT; CDR3: CASSLAGTFTDTQYF
size: .; J: TRBJ2-5; D: .; V: TRBV7-9; DNA: TGTGCCAGCAGCCCCCCCGGGGGCCAAGAGACCCAGTACTTC; CDR3: CASSPPGGQETQYF
size: .; J: TRBJ1-1; D: TRBD1; V: TRBV9; DNA: TGTGCCAGCAGCGTAGGACAGGGGAGTGAAGCTTTCTTT; CDR3: CASSVGQGSEAFF
size: .; J: TRBJ2-2; D: .; V: TRBV9; DNA: TGTGCCAGCAGGCTCCGGACTGGCACCGGGGAGCTGTTTTTT; CDR3: CASRLRTGTGELFF
size: once; J: TRBJ1-1; D: TRBD1; V: TRBV19; DNA: TGTGCCAGCGCCGGACAGGGGCCCAACACTGAAGCTTTCTTT; CDR3: CASAGQGPNTEAFF
size: .; J: TRBJ2-2; D: .; V: TRBV3-1/TRBV3-2; DNA: TGTGCCAGCAGCCGGGGAGAAGTTCCGAACACCGGGGAGCTGTTTTTT; CDR3: CASSRGEVPNTGELFF
size: .; J: TRBJ1-1; D: .; V: TRBV3-1/TRBV3-2; DNA: TGTGCCAGCAGCCAAGACGCAGGGGTGAACACTGAAGCTTTCTTT; CDR3: CASSQDAGVNTEAFF
size: .; J: TRBJ2-7; D: .; V: TRBV7-8; DNA: TGTGCCAGCAGCCGAGAGGGCCAGGGAGACTACGAGCAGTACTTC; CDR3: CASSREGQGDYEQYF
size: .; J: TRBJ2-3; D: TRBD2; V: TRBV5-1; DNA: TGCGCCAGCAGCACCCCTGGCGGGGGGGCCTATTGGAGCACAGATACGCAGTATTTT; CDR3: CASSTPGGGAYWSTDTQYF
size: .; J: TRBJ2-7; D: TRBD1; V: TRBV7-8; DNA: TGTGCCAGCAGCTTCTTAGCTTCAGGGGGCTCCTACGAGCAGTACTTC; CDR3: CASSFLASGGSYEQYF
size: .; J: TRBJ2-6; D: TRBD2; V: TRBV19; DNA: TGTGCCAGTAGTATGTTAGCGGGGGCCTCGGCCAACGTCCTGACTTTC; CDR3: CASSMLAGASANVLTF
size: .; J: TRBJ2-2; D: .; V: TRBV9; DNA: TGTGCCAGCAGTTCGGGGGCGAACACCGGGGAGCTGTTTTTT; CDR3: CASSSGANTGELFF
size: once; J: TRBJ2-3; D: TRBD2; V: TRBV6-5; DNA: TGTGCCAGCAGGGGCCGTAGCGGGGTCGTGGGTACGCAGTATTTT; CDR3: CASRGRSGVVGTQYF
size: .; J: TRBJ1-1; D: TRBD1; V: TRBV5-4; DNA: TGTGCCAGCAGCCCGGACAGGTTCACTGAAGCTTTCTTT; CDR3: CASSPDRFTEAFF
size: .; J: TRBJ2-7; D: .; V: TRBV18; DNA: TGTGCCAGCTCACCACCTACATCCTACGAGCAGTACTTC; CDR3: CASSPPTSYEQYF
size: few; J: TRBJ1-2; D: .; V: TRBV5-4; DNA: TGTGCCAGCAGCCCGCAGGGAGGGAGCTATGGCTACACCTTC; CDR3: CASSPQGGSYGYTF
size: many; J: TRBJ1-6; D: .; V: TRBV9; DNA: TGTGCCAGCAGCGTAGCGGCGACCGATTCACCCCTCCACTTT; CDR3: CASSVAATDSPLHF
size: .; J: TRBJ1-4; D: .; V: TRBV6-5; DNA: TGTGCCAGCAGTTACAGGGCAGGAGGAGCCTATGAAAAACTGTTTTTT; CDR3: CASSYRAGGAYEKLFF
size: .; J: TRBJ2-3; D: .; V: TRBV6-2/TRBV6-3; DNA: TGTGCCAGCAGTTACTCCTCTAGGGGCTCGGTCGGGGCAGATACGCAGTATTTT; CDR3: CASSYSSRGSVGADTQYF
size: once; J: TRBJ2-2; D: .; V: TRBV13; DNA: TGTGCCAGCACCTCGGGGAGGAACACCGGGGAGCTGTTTTTT; CDR3: CASTSGRNTGELFF
size: .; J: TRBJ2-5; D: TRBD1; V: TRBV5-1; DNA: TGCGCCAGCAGACCCTGGACAGGGAACGACCAAGAGACCCAGTACTTC; CDR3: CASRPWTGNDQETQYF
size: .; J: TRBJ2-3; D: TRBD1; V: TRBV3-1/TRBV3-2; DNA: TGTGCCAGCAGCCAAACTAGAGGGGGCGGCACAGATACGCAGTATTTT; CDR3: CASSQTRGGGTDTQYF
size: .; J: TRBJ1-1; D: TRBD1; V: TRBV5-6; DNA: TGTGCCAGCAGCCCGGGGCAGGGGGCGATCACTGAAGCTTTCTTT; CDR3: CASSPGQGAITEAFF
size: .; J: TRBJ1-1; D: .; V: TRBV6-5; DNA: TGTGCCAGCAGCAATTCAGTGGTAGCTTTCTTT; CDR3: CASSNSVVAFF
size: .; J: TRBJ2-3; D: .; V: TRBV5-1; DNA: TGCGCCAGCAGCTTTCGGGGGGCCAGGTATTTT; CDR3: CASSFRGARYF
size: .; J: TRBJ2-7; D: .; V: TRBV9; DNA: TGTGCCAGCAGCGTAGCTGACAGCTACGAGCAGTACTTC; CDR3: CASSVADSYEQYF
size: .; J: TRBJ1-4; D: TRBD1; V: TRBV15; DNA: TGTGCCACCAGCAGACAGGGGGGTAATGAAAAACTGTTTTTT; CDR3: CATSRQGGNEKLFF